This T cell receptor (beta chain) was identified during a study of graft-versus-host responses after intestinal transplantation. Study information: Each recipient received a multivisceral, liver-intestinal, or isolated intestinal graft. Induction with anti-thymocyte globulin, then tacrolimus and steroids for around three years, was given to all recipients.

CDR1 is SGHKS and CDR2 is YYEKEE in the germline V gene (reference sequence). CDR3 length: 15 residues. Trimming stripped 0 bases from V and 6 bases from J, with 10 bases between. Responders (around 200,000, CFSE-labeled) met around 200,000 stimulators that were irradiated and violet-dye-labeled. Sequencing was performed with immunoSEQ multiplex PCR; in TCRdb, only in-frame clones are kept and a portion is missing. The table shows several thousand clones, with around 25% occurring only once. This clonotype originated in a human patient who was an organ donor for intestinal transplantation. The chain is built from TRBV5-5 and TRBJ1-6; D is possibly TRBD1 (5 bases). The sequenced sample was alloreactive CD4+ T cells from a mixed lymphocyte reaction culture, obtained before transplantation. Subset described: CFSE-low proliferating T cells sorted from approximately 6-day pre-transplant mixed lymphocyte reaction (GvH or HvG direction). In DNA form, the CDR3 reads TGTGCCAGCAGCTTGGCGGCAGGGTTTAATTCACCCCTCCACTTT. It codes for CASSLAAGFNSPLHF.